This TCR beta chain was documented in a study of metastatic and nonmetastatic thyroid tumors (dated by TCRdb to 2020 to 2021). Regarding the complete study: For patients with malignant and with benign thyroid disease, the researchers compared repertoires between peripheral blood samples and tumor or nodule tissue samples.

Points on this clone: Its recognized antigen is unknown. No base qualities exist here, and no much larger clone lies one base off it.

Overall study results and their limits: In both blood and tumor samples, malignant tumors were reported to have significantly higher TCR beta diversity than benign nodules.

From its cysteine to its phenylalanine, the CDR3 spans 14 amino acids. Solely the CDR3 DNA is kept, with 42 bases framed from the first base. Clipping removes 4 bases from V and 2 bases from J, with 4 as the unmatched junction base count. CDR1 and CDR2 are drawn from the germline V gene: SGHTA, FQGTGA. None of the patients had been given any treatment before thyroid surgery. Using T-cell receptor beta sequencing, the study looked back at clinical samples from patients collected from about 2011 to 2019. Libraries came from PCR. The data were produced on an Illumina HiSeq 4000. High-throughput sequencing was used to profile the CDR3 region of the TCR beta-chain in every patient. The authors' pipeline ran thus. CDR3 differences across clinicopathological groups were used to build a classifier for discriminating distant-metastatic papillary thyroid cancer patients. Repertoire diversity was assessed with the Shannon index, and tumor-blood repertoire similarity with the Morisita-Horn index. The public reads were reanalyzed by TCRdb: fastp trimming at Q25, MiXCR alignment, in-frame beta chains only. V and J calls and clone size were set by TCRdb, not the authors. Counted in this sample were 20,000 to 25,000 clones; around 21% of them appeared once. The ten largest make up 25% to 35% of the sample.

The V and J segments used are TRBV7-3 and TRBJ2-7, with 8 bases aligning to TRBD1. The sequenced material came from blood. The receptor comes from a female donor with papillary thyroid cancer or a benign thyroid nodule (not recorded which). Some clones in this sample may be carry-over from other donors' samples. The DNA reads TGTGCCAGCAGCTCCGGACAGGGCGCCTACGAGCAGTACTTC. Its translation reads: CASSSGQGAYEQYF.